This TCR beta chain was recorded in a study of blood T cell repertoires in COVID-19. Study at large: Samples of COVID-19 (acute and convalescent) were obtained from the United States, Italy and Spain. Nucleic acid was either cDNA or gDNA, and it came from T cells, B-cell-depleted T cells, or PBMCs.

The assay was immunoSEQ multiplex PCR, and TCRdb's table has in-frame clones only and misses some. The top ten clones hold about 16% of a sample with 65,000 to 90,000 clones, roughly four fifths of them seen once. The clonotype originates from a man between 65 and 85 years old with active or convalescent COVID-19. Sequencing was performed on peripheral blood.

The CDR3 reads CASSGGTDNEQFF. CDR3 DNA: TGCGCCAGCAGCGGCGGGACAGACAATGAGCAGTTCTTC. The chain carries TRBV5-1 and TRBJ2-1, with a possible D match to TRBD1 (7 bases). The CDR3 has 13 amino acids. V was cut by 4 bases and J by 5 bases, with 10 bases left in between. The germline V gene encodes CDR1 SGHRS and CDR2 YFSETQ. The whole variable domain, filled in from reference TRBV5-1 and TRBJ2-1, reads KAGVTQTPRYLIKTRGQQVTLSCSPISGHRSVSWYQQTPGQGLQFLFEYFSETQRNKGNFPGRFSGRQFSNSRSEMNVSTLELGDSALYLCASSGGTDNEQFFGPGTRLTVL.